This T cell receptor beta chain was documented in a study of blood T cell repertoires in COVID-19. Looking at the study overall: The analysed material was cDNA or gDNA that came from T cells, B-cell-depleted T cells, or PBMCs.

Assay: immunoSEQ multiplex PCR; the TCRdb copy retains only in-frame clones and omits some. The data show tens of thousands of clones, with 65% to 90% seen just once and 15% to 20% held by the top ten. The receptor comes from a human donor in a cohort sampled during active COVID-19. The sequencing sample was made of peripheral blood.

CDR3 bases: TGTGCCAGCAGGAGAAGGGGGCTGGACACTGAAGCTTTCTTT. Translated, it gives CASRRRGLDTEAFF. The V and J genes are TRBV6-5 and TRBJ1-1, with TRBD1 matching 7 bases. The J segment lost 3 bases and the V segment lost 6 bases, leaving 7 bases of the junction unmatched. The CDR3 totals 14 residues. Germline V gene sequence: CDR1 MNHEY, CDR2 SVGAGI.